The clone carrying this T cell receptor beta chain showed up just a few times. Its antigen is still unknown. This specimen comes from a study of naive and memory T cell subsets. Notes on the study in general: TCR transcript changes with activation or differentiation may affect this RNA method.

The library had UMIs added by 3' ligation of an oligonucleotide to TCR cDNA. Whole blood, roughly 2.6 ml, came from adult healthy volunteers. The SP2 primer and nested alpha and beta constant region primers amplified ligated cDNA in four rounds. Each CDR3 protein gets one entry after TCRdb re-called the 5' RACE reads with MiXCR. The sample holds 58,000 or so distinct CDR3 sequences; approximately 8% are singletons and the top ten take approximately 9.4%. The CDR3 spans 15 residues. Germline V CDR1 and CDR2: SGHDT, YYEEEE. Trimming stripped 4 bases from V and 2 bases from J, with 15 bases between. V gene TRBV5-6 combines with J gene TRBJ2-5; tentatively, D is TRBD1 or TRBD2 (5 bases each). This TCR was sampled from a female donor in good health. CDR3 in amino acids: CASSPGPGPQETQYF. The CDR3 DNA sequence: TGTGCCAGCAGCCCAGGGCCGGGACCACAAGAGACCCAGTACTTC.